The 26 T cell receptor beta chains listed next were all sequenced from one sample in a study of graft-versus-host responses after intestinal transplantation (dated by TCRdb to 2020 to 2023). These receptors' targets are unknown. Reading the label with the study, this specimen's time point is: cells obtained before transplantation from donor or recipient. The library relied on the immunoSEQ multiplex PCR assay. As stored in TCRdb, this immuneACCESS dataset retains in-frame rearrangements with V and J assigned. A fraction of the clones does not appear; measured against another copy, unresolved V genes explain less than half of the discrepancy, and the remainder lacks a known reason. The sample profile shows more than 70,000 clones; roughly four fifths of them were found once. The top ten hold around 0.8% of the sample. The specimen comprised unstimulated CD4+ T cells sorted from spleen or lymph node cells, sampled before intestinal transplant. The receptors come from a human donor who received an intestinal transplant.

V usage is TRBV5-1 and J usage is TRBJ2-7; 12 nucleotides match TRBD2. The CDR3 has 16 amino acids. CDR1 and CDR2 (germline): SGHRS, YFSETQ. Trimming took 2 bases from V and 0 from J; bases not matched to a gene: 3. In nucleotides, the CDR3 is TGCGCCAGCAGCTTTTCGACTAGCGGGAGCTCCTACGAGCAGTACTTC. As protein: CASSFSTSGSSYEQYF. Based on the CDR3 plus reference TRBV5-1 and TRBJ2-7, the full variable domain is KAGVTQTPRYLIKTRGQQVTLSCSPISGHRSVSWYQQTPGQGLQFLFEYFSETQRNKGNFPGRFSGRQFSNSRSEMNVSTLELGDSALYLCASSFSTSGSSYEQYFGPGTRLTVT.

The chain employs TRBV7-9 and TRBJ2-7; D perhaps matches TRBD1 (6 bases). V was clipped by 5 bases and J by 0 bases, with 11 bases between them. Germline assignment: CDR1 SEHNR and CDR2 FQNEAQ (reference sequence). The CDR3 extends over 14 amino acids. The CDR3, as DNA: TGTGCCAGCAGCCCACAGGGCTACTCCTACGAGCAGTACTTC. Translation: CASSPQGYSYEQYF.

V gene TRBV28 combines with J gene TRBJ2-2; D uncertain. The CDR3 spans 13 residues. The V gene's germline CDR1 is MDHEN and CDR2 SYDVKM. Trimming took off 5 bases at V and 5 bases at J, with 9 bases between the two ends. For the CDR3, the DNA is TGTGCCAGCAGTCCCGGGTTGACCGGGGAGCTGTTTTTT. Translated, it gives CASSPGLTGELFF.

The J gene is TRBJ2-3, the V gene TRBV1; the table's D call of TRBD2 was not tested on the DNA. TRBV1 is flagged as a pseudogene. The length of the CDR3 is 16 residues. CDR3: CTSSQEPTSPTDTQYF. The CDR3 nucleotides are TGCACCAGCAGCCAAGAGCCGACTAGCCCCACAGATACGCAGTATTTT.

The chain joins TRBV29-1 to TRBJ1-4; D might be TRBD1 (5 bases). The V gene's germline CDR1 is SQVTM and CDR2 ANQGSEA. Trimming left V 5 bases short and J 4 bases short, with 11 bases between. The CDR3 is made up of 13 amino acids. CDR3 residues: CSVSWTSNEKLFF. CDR3 nucleotide sequence: TGCAGCGTTAGCTGGACAAGTAATGAAAAACTGTTTTTT. The full variable domain, in which reference TRBV29-1 and TRBJ1-4 provide the parts outside the CDR3, is SAVISQKPSRDICQRGTSLTIQCQVDSQVTMMFWYRQQPGQSLTLIATANQGSEATYESGFVIDKFPISRPNLTFSTLTVSNMSPEDSSIYLCSVSWTSNEKLFFGSGTQLSVL.

There are a few counts of this clone. The chain carries TRBV6-1 and TRBJ1-5; the D gene is possibly TRBD1 (5 bases). Germline V gene sequence: CDR1 MNHNS, CDR2 SASEGT. The V gene lost 9 bases and the J gene lost 4 bases, with 10 bases spanning the gap. The CDR3 length is 12 residues. In DNA form, the CDR3 reads TGTGCCAGACTGACAGATAATCAGCCCCAGCATTTT. It encodes CARLTDNQPQHF.

The chain combines TRBV7-8 with TRBJ2-1; a weak D match, TRBD1 (5 bases). This CDR3 spans 14 amino acids. Per germline, CDR1 SGHVS and CDR2 FQNEAQ. Trimming stripped 6 bases from V and 5 bases from J, with 14 bases between. The CDR3 sequence: CASRLHLGDNEQFF. CDR3 nucleotides: TGTGCCAGCAGACTTCACCTAGGGGACAATGAGCAGTTCTTC.

This chain uses TRBV5-1 with TRBJ1-6; 9 nucleotides align to TRBD1. J gave up 8 bases and V 1 base, and 7 bases lay outside the gene matches. In germline, CDR1 is SGHRS, CDR2 YFSETQ. The CDR3 has 16 amino acids. CDR3 coding DNA: TGCGCCAGCAGCTTGATTGCGACAGGGGGGCATTCACCCCTCCACTTT. Its translation is CASSLIATGGHSPLHF.

In this sample, this clone turned up a few times. This chain joins TRBV5-6 and TRBJ1-1; no firm D call. The germline V gene has CDR1 SGHDT and CDR2 YYEEEE. The CDR3 covers 15 residues. The V end lost 4 bases, the J end lost 6 bases, and 19 bases lay between the germline ends. The CDR3 DNA reads TGTGCCAGCAGCCCGATGACTGGGAGCGGGTCTGAAGCTTTCTTT. It is translated as CASSPMTGSGSEAFF.

The chain joins TRBV19 to TRBJ2-7; TRBD1 aligns across 10 bases. The V segment lost 6 bases and the J segment 6 bases; nucleotides outside the gene matches: 8. CDR1 and CDR2 from the germline V gene are LNHDA and SQIVND (reference sequence). The CDR3 extends over 14 amino acids. The CDR3: CASRSGQGYSEQYF. In DNA form, the CDR3 reads TGTGCCAGTAGGTCGGGACAGGGGTATTCCGAGCAGTACTTC.

The chain couples TRBV28 to TRBJ2-1; 8 nucleotides line up with TRBD2. The CDR3 covers 17 residues. V was pared by 3 bases and J by 0 bases, with 7 bases of the junction left unmatched. Looked up from germline, CDR1 is MDHEN and CDR2 is SYDVKM. The CDR3 here is CASSFPRLASSYNEQFF. The CDR3 DNA reads as TGTGCCAGCAGTTTCCCTCGACTAGCGAGCTCCTACAATGAGCAGTTCTTC. Full variable domain (remainder filled in from reference TRBV28 and TRBJ2-1): DVKVTQSSRYLVKRTGEKVFLECVQDMDHENMFWYRQDPGLGLRLIYFSYDVKMKEKGDIPEGYSVSREKKERFSLILESASTNQTSMYLCASSFPRLASSYNEQFFGPGTRLTVL.

This sequence joins TRBV5-1 and TRBJ2-6; TRBD2 is a possible D gene (6 bases). The germline V gene has CDR1 SGHRS and CDR2 YFSETQ. This CDR3 is 16 amino acids long. The V end lost 0 bases, the J end lost 5 bases, and 12 bases lay between the germline ends. The CDR3: CASSLVPGERANVLTF. CDR3 DNA: TGCGCCAGCAGCTTGGTTCCGGGAGAGAGGGCCAACGTCCTGACTTTC.

The V call is TRBV5-4, the J call TRBJ2-7; 9 positions match TRBD2. Germline CDR1 SGHNT, CDR2 YYREEE (reference sequence). The CDR3 loop spans 14 amino acids. Trimming removed 2 bases from V and 4 bases from J; junction bases left unmatched: 4. CDR3 loop: CASSFLAGSYEQYF. In DNA form, the CDR3 reads TGTGCCAGCAGCTTTCTAGCGGGATCTTACGAGCAGTACTTC.

The chain carries TRBV7-2 and TRBJ2-3, with D possibly TRBD1 on 5 matching bases. The CDR3 has 15 residues. From germline, CDR1 is SGHTA and CDR2 FQGNSA. Trimming removed 3 bases from V and 2 bases from J, with 12 bases in between. Here the CDR3 DNA reads TGTGCCAGCAGCTTTGGTCAGGGTATCACAGATACGCAGTATTTT. Translated, it gives CASSFGQGITDTQYF.

V usage is TRBV25-1 and J usage is TRBJ2-7; D unclear. V lost 4 bases, J lost 7 bases, and 14 bases lay in between. Germline V gene sequence: CDR1 MGHDK, CDR2 SYGVNS. The CDR3 extends over 13 amino acids. CDR3 coding DNA: TGTGCCAGCAGTGGCCGACTCTCCCGGGAGCAGTACTTC. Translated: CASSGRLSREQYF.

The chain combines TRBV2 with TRBJ1-1; 7 bases match TRBD1. Looked up from germline, CDR1 is SNHLY and CDR2 is FYNNEI. V gave up 3 bases and J gave up 0 bases; unmatched junction bases: 7. The CDR3 extends over 16 amino acids. This CDR3 is CASSDAEGAMNTEAFF. The CDR3 nucleotides read TGTGCCAGCAGTGATGCGGAGGGGGCAATGAACACTGAAGCTTTCTTT.

This chain links TRBV2 with TRBJ1-3; tentative D call: TRBD1 (5 bases). CDR3 length equals 13 residues. Trimming removed 8 bases at V and 4 bases at J, with 12 bases between. The germline V gene encodes CDR1 SNHLY and CDR2 FYNNEI. CDR3 sequence reads: CASGTPRGNTIYF. For the CDR3, the DNA is TGTGCCAGCGGGACTCCGCGAGGAAACACCATATATTTT.

The chain links TRBV5-1 to TRBJ1-3, with 11 bases identical to TRBD1. CDR3 length equals 15 residues. J lost 6 bases, V lost 0 bases, and 2 bases had no gene match. In germline, CDR1 is SGHRS, CDR2 YFSETQ. In nucleotides, the CDR3 is TGCGCCAGCAGCTTGGAGGACAGGGGGCAAAACACCATATATTTT. Protein: CASSLEDRGQNTIYF.

The chain has TRBV5-1 and TRBJ2-3; TRBD1 agrees at 7 bases. The germline V gene has CDR1 SGHRS and CDR2 YFSETQ. V gave up 1 base and J gave up 6 bases; unmatched junction bases: 5. The CDR3 covers 14 residues. Here the CDR3 reads CASSLQGETDTQYF. Written as DNA, the CDR3 is TGCGCCAGCAGCTTGCAGGGGGAGACCGATACGCAGTATTTT.

This chain uses TRBV19 with TRBJ1-5; TRBD1 agrees at 8 bases. J was trimmed by 5 bases and V by 8 bases; bases with no gene match: 8. CDR1 and CDR2 (germline): LNHDA, SQIVND (reference sequence). CDR3 size: 14 residues. DNA for the CDR3: TGTGCCAGTTCCCCGGACAGGGCTTATCAGCCCCAGCATTTT. Translating it yields CASSPDRAYQPQHF.

The V call is TRBV20-1, the J call TRBJ1-2, with unresolved D. CDR1 DFQATT and CDR2 SNEGSKA come from the germline V gene (reference sequence). The CDR3 runs to 9 residues. V was shortened by 0 bases and J by 13 bases, with 6 bases between the two germline ends. CDR3 nucleotide sequence: TGCAGTGCTAGAGATCAGGTCACCTTC. Encoded protein: CSARDQVTF.

The V and J genes are TRBV6-5 and TRBJ2-3, with 8 bases lining up with TRBD2. Germline CDR1 reads MNHEY; CDR2 reads SVGAGI. The CDR3 loop spans 14 amino acids. The ends lost 6 bases at V and 5 bases at J; junction bases unmatched: 7. DNA for the CDR3: TGTGCCAGCAGGGGCAGCGGGGGAGTAGATACGCAGTATTTT. Protein sequence: CASRGSGGVDTQYF.

V usage is TRBV27 and J usage is TRBJ2-5, with 9 bases matching TRBD1. In germline, CDR1 is MNHEY, CDR2 SMNVEV (reference sequence). The CDR3 covers 17 residues. V lost 6 bases, J lost 3 bases, and 14 bases stayed unmatched. This CDR3 is CASSPGQGYYGKETQYF. Here the CDR3 DNA reads TGTGCCAGCAGCCCGGGACAGGGATACTACGGGAAAGAGACCCAGTACTTC.

The chain employs TRBV7-9 and TRBJ1-4, with 11 nucleotides matching TRBD1. CDR3 length equals 15 residues. Unmatched junction bases numbered 3, after V lost 5 bases and J lost 4 bases. Germline CDR1 and CDR2: SEHNR and FQNEAQ (reference sequence). CDR3 nucleotide sequence: TGTGCCAGCAGCCTGGACAGGGGGCTTAATGAAAAACTGTTTTTT. Amino acids: CASSLDRGLNEKLFF. Full variable domain (outside the CDR3, taken from reference TRBV7-9 and TRBJ1-4): DTGVSQNPRHKITKRGQNVTFRCDPISEHNRLYWYRQTLGQGPEFLTYFQNEAQLEKSRLLSDRFSAERPKGSFSTLEIQRTEQGDSAMYLCASSLDRGLNEKLFFGSGTQLSVL.

The genes are TRBV4-2 and TRBJ1-1; D not resolved. Trimming took 4 bases from V and 5 from J, leaving 17 bases between them. Germline CDR1 and CDR2: LGHNA and YNFKEQ. The CDR3 has 15 amino acids. The CDR3 sequence: CASSPTEGARTEAFF. CDR3 DNA sequence: TGTGCCAGCAGCCCAACCGAGGGCGCGAGGACTGAAGCTTTCTTT.

The count of this clone is one. This rearrangement joins TRBV11-2 to TRBJ1-5, with a possible D match to TRBD1 (5 bases). Germline V gives CDR1 SGHAT, CDR2 FQNNGV. The CDR3 sequence is 14 residues long. Trimming cost V 5 bases and J 6 bases, with 14 bases left between them. The CDR3 here is CASSRGGIGQPQHF. For the CDR3, the DNA is TGTGCCAGCAGCCGCGGGGGAATAGGTCAGCCCCAGCATTTT.